Listed here is a single TCR beta chain. Its antigen remains unidentified. It has no much larger one-base neighbor in the sample; base qualities were not kept. Other nucleotide sequences from this sample produce the same CDR3. The CDR3 holds 12 amino acids from the cysteine to the phenylalanine. Kept here is only the CDR3 DNA, which spans 36 bases and is read in frame from base 1. The junction shows trimming of 4 bases on V and 2 bases on J, plus 9 bases between the germline ends. According to the germline V gene, CDR1 reads SQVTM and CDR2 reads ANQGSEA. These data come from a study of CD8+ T cells in alopecia areata (dated by TCRdb to 2016 to 2019). About the study as a whole: To study T cell clonal expansion in alopecia areata, the researchers applied high-throughput TCRbeta sequencing to both the C3H/HeJ mouse model and human patients. On the human side, TCRbeta sequencing was run on scalp tissue and on sorted CD4+ and CD8+ peripheral blood T cells from healthy controls and from alopecia areata patients with either patchy or totalis/universalis disease. Clonality in the scalp was compared among normal scalp (n=4), patchy alopecia areata scalp (n=8), and alopecia totalis/universalis scalp (n=8). RNA was extracted with the PAXgene miRNA kit for fixed scalp, the miRNeasy kit for PBMCs, and the RNeasy kit for mouse skin. TCRbeta CDR3 regions were amplified by immunoSEQ multiplex PCR using 35 Vbeta forward and 13 Jbeta reverse primers. The paper's findings and limits, for the study overall: Unlike mouse skin, where gammadelta T cells dominate, normal human skin contains resident alphabeta T cells that get sequenced too, which complicates analysis of the scalp TCR repertoire. Compared with normal scalp, lesional scalp, particularly in alopecia totalis/universalis, had higher clonality and more expanded CD8+ clones, which suggests antigenic drive. Compared with mice, TCR sequences shared between patients were less clear, possibly partly because of HLA diversity across the patient population.

PBMCs were isolated by density centrifugation and stained for CD3, CD4 and CD8, and CD4+ and CD8+ T cells were sorted on a FACSAria. Scalp biopsies and blood samples were provided by unaffected controls. The library came from the immunoSEQ multiplex PCR assay. RNA was extracted from all samples and reverse transcribed into cDNA as template for TCR sequencing. SuperScript III was used for first-strand cDNA synthesis, primed with a 2:1 mix of oligo-dT and random hexamers. A synthetic immune receptor repertoire was used to gauge amplification bias, and whatever bias remained was removed computationally. As for how the authors treated the data: Raw reads were preprocessed to remove errors, and CDR3 was defined according to IMGT conventions as the region from the conserved cysteine to phenylalanine. To get clonality, Shannon entropy was normalized by log2 of the number of productive unique TCRs and the result was subtracted from 1. CD4 or CD8 identity of scalp clones was inferred by cross-referencing scalp TCRbeta sequences with sorted blood CD4 and CD8 repertoires. In its TCRdb copy, this immuneACCESS table keeps in-frame sequences only and misses some clones. Where compared with another copy, unresolved V genes explain less than half of these, and the others have no known cause. V and J calls and clone size are copied from that table; D and trimming were computed from the DNA. The sample records about 140,000 clones, about three fifths of which are singletons. 4.5% to 5% of the sample lies in the top ten.

The rearrangement joined TRBV29-1 to TRBJ2-7; 6 matching bases give a weak D call of TRBD1. The sequenced sample consisted of CD4+ T cells sorted from blood. This clonotype originated in a human donor in good health. The DNA sequence reads TGCAGCGTTGGGGACACTACCTACGAGCAGTACTTC. Protein translation: CSVGDTTYEQYF.